This T cell receptor beta chain was identified during a study of post-analysis software for immune sequencing data. Study-level information: The patients showed relapsing-remitting, secondary progressive and progressive-relapsing multiple sclerosis courses. Findings and limits, study-wide: Under F measure analysis, samples from one preparation batch co-clustered strongly. Among a few TRBV segments more frequent in patients than controls were TRBV5-6, TRBV5-1 and TRBV20-1. Those with multiple sclerosis, the patient group, showed significantly lower normalized Chao1 diversity than controls.

Tagging with unique molecular identifiers was a feature of the TCR beta cDNA libraries. Each sample of roughly 0.95 to 10 million input T cells yielded about 500,000 cDNA molecules, so each molecule approximated one T cell. In TCRdb, the PCR reads were re-called with MiXCR into one record per CDR3 protein. The profile shows more than 450,000 distinct CDR3 sequences, approximately 31% of them singletons. This clonotype was detected only once. What it recognizes is unknown. This CDR3 has 17 residues. V shed 5 bases, J shed 4 bases, and the junction held 14 bases outside the gene matches. Germline-derived CDR1 and CDR2 are DFQATT and SNEGSKA (reference sequence).

The receptor's source is a girl aged 2-17 years with multiple sclerosis. Sequencing was performed on blood. This sequence joins TRBV20-1 and TRBJ2-2; 9 bases are shared with TRBD2. DNA for the CDR3: TGCAGTGCTTTCGCCCTCGGCGGGGGGGCCGCCACCGGGGAGCTGTTTTTT. It translates to CSAFALGGGAATGELFF.